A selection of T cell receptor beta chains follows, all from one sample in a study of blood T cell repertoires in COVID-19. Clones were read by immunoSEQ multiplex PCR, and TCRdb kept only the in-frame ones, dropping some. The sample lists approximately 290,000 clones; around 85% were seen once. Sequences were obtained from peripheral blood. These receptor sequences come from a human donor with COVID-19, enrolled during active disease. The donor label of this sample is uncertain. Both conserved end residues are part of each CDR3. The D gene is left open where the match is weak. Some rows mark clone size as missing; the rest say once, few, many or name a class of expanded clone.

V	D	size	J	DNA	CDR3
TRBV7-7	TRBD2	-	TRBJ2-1	TGTGCTAGCAGCTTGGGACTAGCGGGAGGCAATGAGCAGTTCTTC	CASSLGLAGGNEQFF
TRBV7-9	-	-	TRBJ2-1	TGTGCCAGCAGCTTAGAGTCGAGAGAGCAGTTCTTC	CASSLESREQFF
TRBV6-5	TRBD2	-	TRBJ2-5	TGTGCCAGCAGTCCCTCGCTAGCGGGGCCCCAGACCCAGTACTTC	CASSPSLAGPQTQYF
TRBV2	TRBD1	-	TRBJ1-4	TGTGCCAGCAGTGAGGTCCCCACAGGGGGCACTAATGAAAAACTGTTTTTT	CASSEVPTGGTNEKLFF
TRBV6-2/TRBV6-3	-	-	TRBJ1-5	TGTGCCAGCAGTTTCAGGGTGGGCAATCAGCCCCAGCATTTT	CASSFRVGNQPQHF
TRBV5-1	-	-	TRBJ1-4	TGCGCCAGCAGCCTCCGGGTTGAAGATGAAAAACTGTTTTTT	CASSLRVEDEKLFF
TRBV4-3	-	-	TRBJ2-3	TGCGCCAGCAGCCAAGGACGGGGCACAGATACGCAGTATTTT	CASSQGRGTDTQYF
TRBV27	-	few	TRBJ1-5	TGTGCCAGTAGAACCTCGGACAGACCAAATCAGCCCCAGCATTTT	CASRTSDRPNQPQHF
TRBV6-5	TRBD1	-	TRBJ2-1	TGTGCCAGCATGGGGACAGGCAATGAGCAGTTCTTC	CASMGTGNEQFF
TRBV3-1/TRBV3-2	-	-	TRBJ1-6	TGTGCCAGCAGCCAAGCGGACAGAAATTCACCCCTCCACTTT	CASSQADRNSPLHF
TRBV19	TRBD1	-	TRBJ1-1	TGTGCCAGTAGAGTTACAGGGGGCCCTGAAGCTTTCTTT	CASRVTGGPEAFF
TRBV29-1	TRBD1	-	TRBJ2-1	TGCAGCGTCTCGACAGGGGGCGGGAATGAGCAGTTCTTC	CSVSTGGGNEQFF
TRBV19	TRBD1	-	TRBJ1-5	TGTGCCAGTCAGGGGGAAGGTCAGCCCCAGCATTTT	CASQGEGQPQHF
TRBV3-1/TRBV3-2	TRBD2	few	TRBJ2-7	TGTGCCAGCAGCCAAGGGACTAGCGAGAGCTACGAGCAGTACTTC	CASSQGTSESYEQYF
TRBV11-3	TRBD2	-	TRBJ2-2	TGTGCCAGCAGCTTAGTTACGCTAGCGGGAGCGACCGGGGAGCTGTTTTTT	CASSLVTLAGATGELFF
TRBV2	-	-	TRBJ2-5	TGTGCCAGCAGTGAATTGCGCGGCTCGGAGACCCAGTACTTC	CASSELRGSETQYF
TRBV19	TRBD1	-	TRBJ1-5	TGTGCCAGCAGGACAGGGGGCGGCAATCAGCCCCAGCATTTT	CASRTGGGNQPQHF
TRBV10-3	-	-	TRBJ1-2	TGTGCCATCAGTGAGGGGGAGAATCCCTATGGCTACACCTTC	CAISEGENPYGYTF
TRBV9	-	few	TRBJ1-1	TGTGCCAGCACCAGCGGCATGAACACTGAAGCTTTCTTT	CASTSGMNTEAFF
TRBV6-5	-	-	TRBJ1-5	TGTGCCAGCAGTTACGGTGGACAGAACAATCAGCCCCAGCATTTT	CASSYGGQNNQPQHF
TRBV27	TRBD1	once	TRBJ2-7	TGTGCCAGCAGTTTGGGGGGACAGGTACAGGAGCAGTACTTC	CASSLGGQVQEQYF
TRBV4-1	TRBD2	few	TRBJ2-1	TGCGCCAGCAGCCAAGATGGGACTAGCGGGAGGTATGAGCAGTTCTTC	CASSQDGTSGRYEQFF
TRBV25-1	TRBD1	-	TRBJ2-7	TGTGCCAGCAGTGAATTTGGGATGACAGGGCTCCACGAGCAGTACTTC	CASSEFGMTGLHEQYF
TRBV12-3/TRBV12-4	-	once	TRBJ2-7	TGTGCCAGCAGTTTTTTTGCAGGGGAGCAGTACTTC	CASSFFAGEQYF
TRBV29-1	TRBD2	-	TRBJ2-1	TGCAGCGTTGGGGCTAGCGGGAGCTACAATGAGCAGTTCTTC	CSVGASGSYNEQFF
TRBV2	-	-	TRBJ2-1	TGTGCCAGCAGGATTATAAGCGGACACAATGAGCAGTTCTTC	CASRIISGHNEQFF